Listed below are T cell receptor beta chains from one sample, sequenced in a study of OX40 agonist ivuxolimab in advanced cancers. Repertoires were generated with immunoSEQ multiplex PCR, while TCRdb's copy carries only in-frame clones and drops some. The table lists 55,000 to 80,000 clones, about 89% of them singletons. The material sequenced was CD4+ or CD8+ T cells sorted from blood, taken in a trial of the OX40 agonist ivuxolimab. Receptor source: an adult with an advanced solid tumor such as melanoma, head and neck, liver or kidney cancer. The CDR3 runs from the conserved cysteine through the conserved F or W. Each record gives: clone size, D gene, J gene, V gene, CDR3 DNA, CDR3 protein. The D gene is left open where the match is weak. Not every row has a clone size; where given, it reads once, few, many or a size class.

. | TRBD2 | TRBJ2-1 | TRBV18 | TGTGCCAGCTCACCCGCGGCGGCTAGCGGGGTCTCCTACAATGAGCAGTTCTTC | CASSPAAASGVSYNEQFF
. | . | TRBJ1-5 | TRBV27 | TGTGCCAGCACTAGGGGTAGCAATCAGCCCCAGCATTTT | CASTRGSNQPQHF
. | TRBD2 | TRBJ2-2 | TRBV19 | TGTGCCAGTAGCACTGGACTAGCGTCCACCGGGGAGCTGTTTTTT | CASSTGLASTGELFF
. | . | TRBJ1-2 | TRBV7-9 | TGTGCCAGCAGCTTAGTGGGGTATGGCTACACCTTC | CASSLVGYGYTF
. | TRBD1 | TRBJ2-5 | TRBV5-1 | TGCGCCAGCAGCCGAGAATCGACAGGGGGCAGGGAGACCCAGTACTTC | CASSRESTGGRETQYF
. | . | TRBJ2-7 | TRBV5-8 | TGTGCCAGCAGCTTGGAGGGCAAGCACGAGCAGTACTTC | CASSLEGKHEQYF
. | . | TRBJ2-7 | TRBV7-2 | TGTGCCAGCAGCTTAGGTCTTTGGACGGACTCCTACGAGCAGTACTTC | CASSLGLWTDSYEQYF
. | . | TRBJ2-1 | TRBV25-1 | TGTGCCAGCAGTGAACTCCGGACTACCAAGAGCGATGAGCAGTTCTTC | CASSELRTTKSDEQFF
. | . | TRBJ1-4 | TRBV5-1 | TGCGCCAGCAGCGACATACAGAGTTCTAATGAAAAACTGTTTTTT | CASSDIQSSNEKLFF
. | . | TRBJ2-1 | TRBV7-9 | TGTGCCAGCAGCTTAGCTGGAAGGGTGAGCGAGCAGTTCTTC | CASSLAGRVSEQFF
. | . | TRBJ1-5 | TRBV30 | TGTGCCTGGAGTGTACAAGAGAATCAGCCCCAGCATTTT | CAWSVQENQPQHF
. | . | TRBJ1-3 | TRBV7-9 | TGTGCCAGCAGCTTCGCATCTGGAAACACCATATATTTT | CASSFASGNTIYF
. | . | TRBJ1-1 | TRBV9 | TGTGCCAGCAGCGGAGGGACGGGGAAGAACACTGAAGCTTTCTTT | CASSGGTGKNTEAFF
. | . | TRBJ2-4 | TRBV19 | TGTGCCAGTAGTATAGAGGGTCCCGAAAACATTCAGTACTTC | CASSIEGPENIQYF
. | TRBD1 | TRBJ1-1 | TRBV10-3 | TGTGCCATCAGTGAGTCGCGGACAGGTTTCTCTGAAGCTTTCTTT | CAISESRTGFSEAFF
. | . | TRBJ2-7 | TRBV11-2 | TGTGCCAGCAGCTTGTGGCAGGAGAAGAGCGAGCAGTACTTC | CASSLWQEKSEQYF
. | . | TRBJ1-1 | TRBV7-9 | TGTGCCAGCAAAGCGGGGGCGAAGGTGACTGAAGCTTTCTTT | CASKAGAKVTEAFF
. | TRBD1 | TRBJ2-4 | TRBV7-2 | TGTGCCAGCAGCAACAGGGGGCAGGGGGGCATTCAGTACTTC | CASSNRGQGGIQYF
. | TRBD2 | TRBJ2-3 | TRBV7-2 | TGTGCCAGCACGACTAGAGGGGCGGGGGGGCCCACAGATACGCAGTATTTT | CASTTRGAGGPTDTQYF
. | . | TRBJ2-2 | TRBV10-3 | TGTGCCATCAGTGAAGGGGGGACCGGGGAGCTGTTTTTT | CAISEGGTGELFF
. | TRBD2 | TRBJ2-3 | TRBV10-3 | TGTGCCATCAGTGAGGGAAGCGGGGGGTTCACAGATACGCAGTATTTT | CAISEGSGGFTDTQYF
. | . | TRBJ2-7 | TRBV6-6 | TGTGCCAGCACCCCGACAGGATCCTACGAGCAGTACTTC | CASTPTGSYEQYF
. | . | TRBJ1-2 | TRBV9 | TGTGCCAGCAGTACACAGGGCCACTATGGCTACACCTTC | CASSTQGHYGYTF
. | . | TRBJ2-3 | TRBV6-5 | TGTGCCAGCAGTTGGGGGGACCCGGATACGCAGTATTTT | CASSWGDPDTQYF
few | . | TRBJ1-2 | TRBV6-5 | TGTGCCAGCAGCCAATGGGGCTATGGCTACACCTTC | CASSQWGYGYTF
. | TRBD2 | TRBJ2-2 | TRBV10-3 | TGTGCCATCAGGGAACCGGGACTAGCGGGTGCGAACACCGGGGAGCTGTTTTTT | CAIREPGLAGANTGELFF
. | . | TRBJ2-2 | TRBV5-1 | TGCGCCAGCAGCTTCGCGGGTACAACCGGGGAGCTGTTTTTT | CASSFAGTTGELFF
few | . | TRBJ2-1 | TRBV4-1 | TGCGCCAGCAGCCAAGCGTTAAGTCTCGGAGTTCAGTTCTTC | CASSQALSLGVQFF
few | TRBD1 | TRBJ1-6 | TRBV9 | TGTGCCAGCAGCCTAGGGGGCCTCAATAATTCACCCCTCCACTTT | CASSLGGLNNSPLHF
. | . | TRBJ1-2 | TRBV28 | TGTGCCAGCAGTTTATGGGGGGTGGACAACTATGGCTACACCTTC | CASSLWGVDNYGYTF
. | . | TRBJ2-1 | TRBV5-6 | TGTGCCAGCAGCTTCTCAGTGAATGAGCAGTTCTTC | CASSFSVNEQFF
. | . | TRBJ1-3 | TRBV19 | TGTGCCAGCCAGACCCTTTCGTCCGGAAACACCATATATTTT | CASQTLSSGNTIYF
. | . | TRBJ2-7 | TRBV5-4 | TGTGCCAGCAGCTCCCACAGGGGGGGGAGGGCCTACGAACAGTACTTC | CASSSHRGGRAYEQYF
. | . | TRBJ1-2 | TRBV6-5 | TGTGCCAGCAGTGACCCGGGGCCCGCGGGCTACACCTTC | CASSDPGPAGYTF
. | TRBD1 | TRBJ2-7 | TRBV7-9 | TGTGCCAGCAGCTTAAGACAGGGAAGGTACGAGCAGTACTTC | CASSLRQGRYEQYF
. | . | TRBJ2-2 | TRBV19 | TGTGCCAGTAGTATAGAGGGCTCCCCAGGAACCGGGGAGCTGTTTTTT | CASSIEGSPGTGELFF
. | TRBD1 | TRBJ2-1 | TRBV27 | TGTGCCAGCAGTTCTCAACAGGGGGCCCTATTTAGCTCCTACAATGAGCAGTTCTTC | CASSSQQGALFSSYNEQFF
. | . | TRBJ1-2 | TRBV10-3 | TGTGCCATCAGTGAGTCCCGACGAGAATATGGCTACACCTTC | CAISESRREYGYTF
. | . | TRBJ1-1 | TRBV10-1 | TGCGCCAGCAGTGAGGGTTACCCCCTGAACACTGAAGCTTTCTTT | CASSEGYPLNTEAFF
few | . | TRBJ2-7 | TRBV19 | TGTGCCAGTAGTATAATCCACGAGCAGTACTTC | CASSIIHEQYF
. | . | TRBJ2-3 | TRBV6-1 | TGTGCCAGCAGTGAAGCGCTTACCTTCAATACCGTCTTCACAGATACGCAGTATTTT | CASSEALTFNTVFTDTQYF
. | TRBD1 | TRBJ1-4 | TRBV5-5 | TGTGCCAGCAGCTTGGAGATGGGACAGGCAGGAGAAAAACTGTTTTTT | CASSLEMGQAGEKLFF
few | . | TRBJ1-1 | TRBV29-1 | TGCAGCGTTGAAGAGGGATGGAACACTGAAGCTTTCTTT | CSVEEGWNTEAFF
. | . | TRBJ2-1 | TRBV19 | TGTGCCTCTACTGATAGGTATTTGTACAATGAGCAGTTCTTC | CASTDRYLYNEQFF